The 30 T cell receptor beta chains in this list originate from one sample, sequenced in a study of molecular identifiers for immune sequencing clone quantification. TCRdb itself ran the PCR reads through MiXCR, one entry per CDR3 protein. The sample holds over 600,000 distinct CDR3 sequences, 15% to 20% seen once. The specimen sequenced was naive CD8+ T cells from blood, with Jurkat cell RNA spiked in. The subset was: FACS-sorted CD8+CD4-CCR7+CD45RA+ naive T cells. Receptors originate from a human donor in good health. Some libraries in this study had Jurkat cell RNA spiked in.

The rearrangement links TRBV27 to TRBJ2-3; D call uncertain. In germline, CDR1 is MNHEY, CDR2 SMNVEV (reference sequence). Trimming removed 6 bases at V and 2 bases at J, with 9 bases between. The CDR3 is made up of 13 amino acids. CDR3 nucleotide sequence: TGTGCCAGCAGCCGATATCACACAGATACGCAGTATTTT. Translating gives CASSRYHTDTQYF.

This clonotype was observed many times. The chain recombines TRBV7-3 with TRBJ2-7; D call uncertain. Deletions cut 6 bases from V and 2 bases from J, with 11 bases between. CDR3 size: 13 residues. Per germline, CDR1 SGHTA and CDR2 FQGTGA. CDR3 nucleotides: TGTGCCAGCAGTTTTGGGGTTGCCTACGAGCAGTACTTC. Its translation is CASSFGVAYEQYF.

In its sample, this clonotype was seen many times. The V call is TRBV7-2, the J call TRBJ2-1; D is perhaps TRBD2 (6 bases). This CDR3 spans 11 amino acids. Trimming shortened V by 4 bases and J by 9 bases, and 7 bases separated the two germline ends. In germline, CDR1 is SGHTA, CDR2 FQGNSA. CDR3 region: CASSSSVEQFF. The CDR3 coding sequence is TGTGCCAGCAGCTCTAGCGTTGAGCAGTTCTTC.

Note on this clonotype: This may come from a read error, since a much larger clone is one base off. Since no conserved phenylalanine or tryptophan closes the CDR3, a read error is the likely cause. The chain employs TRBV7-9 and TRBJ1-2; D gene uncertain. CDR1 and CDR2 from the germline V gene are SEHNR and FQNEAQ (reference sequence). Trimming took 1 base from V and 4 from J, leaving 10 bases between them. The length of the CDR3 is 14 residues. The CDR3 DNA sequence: TGTGCCAGCAGCTTAGACACAGATGTCTATGGCTACACCTCC. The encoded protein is CASSLDTDVYGYTS.

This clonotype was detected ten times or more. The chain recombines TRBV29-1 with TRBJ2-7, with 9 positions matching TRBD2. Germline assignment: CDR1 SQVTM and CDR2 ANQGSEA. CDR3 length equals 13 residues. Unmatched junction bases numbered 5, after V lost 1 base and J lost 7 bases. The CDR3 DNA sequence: TGCAGCGTTGAAGGCCAGGGACTAGCTGAGCAGTACTTC. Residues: CSVEGQGLAEQYF.

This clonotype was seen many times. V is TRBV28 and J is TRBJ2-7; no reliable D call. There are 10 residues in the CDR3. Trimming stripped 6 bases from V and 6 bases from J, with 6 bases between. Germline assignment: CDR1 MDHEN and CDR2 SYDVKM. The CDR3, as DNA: TGTGCCAGCAGCGGCCTCGAGCAGTACTTC. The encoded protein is CASSGLEQYF.

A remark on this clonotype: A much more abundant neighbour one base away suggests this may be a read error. The CDR3 here is CGSSLAEGTLLAFF. CDR3 bases: TGTGGCAGCAGCTTGGCGGAAGGAACCCTCTTGGCTTTCTTT. This chain joins TRBV5-5 and TRBJ1-1; D is unresolved. The CDR3 contains 14 residues. Germline V gene sequence: CDR1 SGHKS, CDR2 YYEKEE (reference sequence).

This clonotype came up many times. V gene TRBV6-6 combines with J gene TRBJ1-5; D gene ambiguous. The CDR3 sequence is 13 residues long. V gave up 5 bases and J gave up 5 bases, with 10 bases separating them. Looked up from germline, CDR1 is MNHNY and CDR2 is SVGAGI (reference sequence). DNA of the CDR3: TGTGCCAGCAGTATCGGCTTAGATCAGCCCCAGCATTTT. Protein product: CASSIGLDQPQHF.

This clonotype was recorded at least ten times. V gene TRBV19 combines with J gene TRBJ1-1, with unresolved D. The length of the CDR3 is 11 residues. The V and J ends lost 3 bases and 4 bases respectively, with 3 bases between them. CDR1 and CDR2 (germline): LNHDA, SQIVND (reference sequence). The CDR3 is CASSITTEAFF. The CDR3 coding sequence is TGTGCCAGTAGTATCACCACTGAAGCTTTCTTT.

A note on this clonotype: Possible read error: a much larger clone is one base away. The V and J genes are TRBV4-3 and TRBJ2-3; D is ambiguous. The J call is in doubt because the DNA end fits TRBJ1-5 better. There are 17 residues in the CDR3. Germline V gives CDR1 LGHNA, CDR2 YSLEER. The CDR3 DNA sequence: TGCGCCAGCAGCCAAGATTTCAGCGGACTAAGCACAGATACGCAGCATTTT. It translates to CASSQDFSGLSTDTQHF.

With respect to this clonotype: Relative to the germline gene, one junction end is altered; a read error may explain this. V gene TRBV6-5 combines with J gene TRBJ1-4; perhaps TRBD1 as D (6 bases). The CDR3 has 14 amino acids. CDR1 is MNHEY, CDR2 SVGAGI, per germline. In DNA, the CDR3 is TGTGCCAGCAGCCTTCTGGGGGCGGATGAAGAACTGGTTTTT. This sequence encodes CASSLLGADEELVF.

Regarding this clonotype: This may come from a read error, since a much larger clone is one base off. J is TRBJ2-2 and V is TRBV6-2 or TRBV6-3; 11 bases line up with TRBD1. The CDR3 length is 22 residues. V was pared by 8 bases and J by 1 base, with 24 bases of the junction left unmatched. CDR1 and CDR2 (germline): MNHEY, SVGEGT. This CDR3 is CASGSLTEVAGQGAGNTGELFF. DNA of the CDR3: TGTGCCAGCGGTTCTCTCACCGAGGTTGCTGGACAGGGGGCAGGGAACACCGGGGAGCTGTTTTTT.

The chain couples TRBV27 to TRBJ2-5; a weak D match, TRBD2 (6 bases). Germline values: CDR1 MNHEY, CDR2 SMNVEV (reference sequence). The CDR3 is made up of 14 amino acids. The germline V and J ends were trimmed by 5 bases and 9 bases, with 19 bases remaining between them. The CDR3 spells CASSPPHTSGAQYF. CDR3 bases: TGTGCCAGCAGTCCCCCCCACACCTCGGGGGCCCAGTACTTC.

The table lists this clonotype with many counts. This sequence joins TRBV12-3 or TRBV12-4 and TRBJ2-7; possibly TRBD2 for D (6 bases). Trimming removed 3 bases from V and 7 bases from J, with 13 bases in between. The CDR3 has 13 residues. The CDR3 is CASSFAGWGEQYF. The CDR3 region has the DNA TGTGCCAGCAGTTTCGCGGGGTGGGGAGAGCAGTACTTC.

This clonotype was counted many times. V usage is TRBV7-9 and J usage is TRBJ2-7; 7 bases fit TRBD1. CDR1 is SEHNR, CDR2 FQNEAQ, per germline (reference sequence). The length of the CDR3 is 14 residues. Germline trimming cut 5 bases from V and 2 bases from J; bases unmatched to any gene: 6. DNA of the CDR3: TGTGCCAGCAGCCGCGGACAGGATACCTACGAGCAGTACTTC. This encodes CASSRGQDTYEQYF.

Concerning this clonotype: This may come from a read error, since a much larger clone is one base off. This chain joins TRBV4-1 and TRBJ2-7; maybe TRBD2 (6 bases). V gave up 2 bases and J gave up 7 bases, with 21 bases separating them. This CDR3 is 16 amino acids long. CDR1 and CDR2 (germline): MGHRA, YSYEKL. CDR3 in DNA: TGCGCCAGCAGCCAAATCTTAACTAACGGGAGTCGGGAGCAGTACTTC. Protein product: CASSQILTNGSREQYF.

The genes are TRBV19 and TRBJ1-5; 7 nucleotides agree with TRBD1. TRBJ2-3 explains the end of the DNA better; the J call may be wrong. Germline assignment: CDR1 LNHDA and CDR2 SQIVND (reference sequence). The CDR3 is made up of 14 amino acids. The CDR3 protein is CASSMGTDNQPQYF. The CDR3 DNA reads TGTGCCAGTAGTATGGGGACAGACAATCAGCCCCAGTATTTT.

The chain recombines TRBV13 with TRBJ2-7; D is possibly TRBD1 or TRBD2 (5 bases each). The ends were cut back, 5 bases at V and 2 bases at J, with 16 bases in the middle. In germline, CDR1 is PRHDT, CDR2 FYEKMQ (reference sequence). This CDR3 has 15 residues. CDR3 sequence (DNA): TGTGCCAGCAGCCAGTCCCGGGACGGACCCTACGAGCAGTACTTC. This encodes CASSQSRDGPYEQYF.

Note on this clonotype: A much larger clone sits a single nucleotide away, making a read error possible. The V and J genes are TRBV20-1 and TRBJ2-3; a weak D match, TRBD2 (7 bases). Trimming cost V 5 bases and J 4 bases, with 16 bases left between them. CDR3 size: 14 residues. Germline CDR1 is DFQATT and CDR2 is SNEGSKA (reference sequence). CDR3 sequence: CSAGGGEEPDTQYF. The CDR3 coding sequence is TGCAGTGCTGGAGGGGGGGAGGAACCAGATACGCAGTATTTT.

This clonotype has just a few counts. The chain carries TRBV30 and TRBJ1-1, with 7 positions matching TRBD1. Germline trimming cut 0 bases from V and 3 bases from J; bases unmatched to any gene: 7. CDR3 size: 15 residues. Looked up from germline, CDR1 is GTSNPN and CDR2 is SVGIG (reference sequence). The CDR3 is CAWSVLGRGDTEAFF. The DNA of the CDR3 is TGTGCCTGGAGTGTACTGGGCAGGGGGGACACTGAAGCTTTCTTT.

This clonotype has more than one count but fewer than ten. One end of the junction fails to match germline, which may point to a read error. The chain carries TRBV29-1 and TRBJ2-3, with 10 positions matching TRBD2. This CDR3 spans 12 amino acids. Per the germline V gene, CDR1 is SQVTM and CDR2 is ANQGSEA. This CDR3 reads CSQRGGTDTQYF. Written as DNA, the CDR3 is TGCAGCCAGCGGGGGGGCACTGATACGCAGTATTTT.

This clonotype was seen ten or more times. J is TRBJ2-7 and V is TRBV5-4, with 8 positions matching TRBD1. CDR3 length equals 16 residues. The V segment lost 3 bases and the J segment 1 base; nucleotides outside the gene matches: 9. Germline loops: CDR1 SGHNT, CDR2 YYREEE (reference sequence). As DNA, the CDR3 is TGTGCCAGCAGCTCAACCGGGACAGGCGTTTCCTACGAGCAGTACTTC. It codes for CASSSTGTGVSYEQYF.

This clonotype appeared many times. The CDR3 coding sequence is TGTGCCAGCAGCCCAAGACCACTGAGCAGCTCAGATACGCAGTATTTT. Amino acids: CASSPRPLSSSDTQYF. The V gene is TRBV12-3 or TRBV12-4, the J gene TRBJ2-3; D unresolved. V was clipped by 6 bases and J by 4 bases, with 20 bases between them. This CDR3 has 16 amino acids.

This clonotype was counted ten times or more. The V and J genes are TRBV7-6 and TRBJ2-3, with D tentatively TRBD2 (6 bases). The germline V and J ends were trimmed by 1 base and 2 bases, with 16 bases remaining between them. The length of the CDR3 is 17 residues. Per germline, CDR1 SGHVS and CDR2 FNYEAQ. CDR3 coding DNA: TGTGCCAGCAGCTTAGGGCCGGGAGCGGGTTACACAGATACGCAGTATTTT. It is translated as CASSLGPGAGYTDTQYF.

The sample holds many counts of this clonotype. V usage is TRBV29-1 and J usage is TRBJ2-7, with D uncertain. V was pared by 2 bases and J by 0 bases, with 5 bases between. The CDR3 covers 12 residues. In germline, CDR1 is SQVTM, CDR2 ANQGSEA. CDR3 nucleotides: TGCAGCGTTGAACGTAGCTCCTACGAGCAGTACTTC. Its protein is CSVERSSYEQYF.

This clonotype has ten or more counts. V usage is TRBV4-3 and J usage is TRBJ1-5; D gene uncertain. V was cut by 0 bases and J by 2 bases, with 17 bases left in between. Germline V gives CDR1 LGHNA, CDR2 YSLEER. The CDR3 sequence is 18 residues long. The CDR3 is CASSQDPQDRYGNQPQHF. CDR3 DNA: TGCGCCAGCAGCCAAGATCCCCAGGACCGCTATGGCAATCAGCCCCAGCATTTT.

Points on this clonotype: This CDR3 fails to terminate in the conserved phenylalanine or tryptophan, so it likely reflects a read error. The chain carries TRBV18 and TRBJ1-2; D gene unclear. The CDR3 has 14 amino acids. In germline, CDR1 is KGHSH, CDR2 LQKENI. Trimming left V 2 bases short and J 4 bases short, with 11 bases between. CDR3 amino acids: CASSPMDRSYGYTL. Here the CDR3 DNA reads TGTGCCAGCTCACCAATGGACCGGAGCTATGGCTACACCCTC.

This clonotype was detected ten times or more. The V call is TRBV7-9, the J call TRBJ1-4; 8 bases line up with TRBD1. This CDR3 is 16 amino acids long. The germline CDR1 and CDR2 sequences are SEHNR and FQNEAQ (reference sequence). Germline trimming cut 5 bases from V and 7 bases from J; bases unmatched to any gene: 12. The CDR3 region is CASSNSRTGRFEKLFF. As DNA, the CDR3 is TGTGCCAGCAGCAATAGCCGGACAGGGCGATTTGAAAAACTGTTTTTT.

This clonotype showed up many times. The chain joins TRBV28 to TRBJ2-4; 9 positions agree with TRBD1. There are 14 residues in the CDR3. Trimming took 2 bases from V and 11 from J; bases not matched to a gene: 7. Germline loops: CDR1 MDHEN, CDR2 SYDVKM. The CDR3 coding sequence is TGTGCCAGCAGTTTAGCTAGGACAGGGGACGTTCAGTACTTC. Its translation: CASSLARTGDVQYF.

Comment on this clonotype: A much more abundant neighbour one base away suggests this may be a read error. This CDR3 is CAGSQVIGGYGYTF. Written as DNA, the CDR3 is TGCGCCGGCAGCCAAGTTATAGGAGGCTATGGCTACACCTTC. V gene TRBV4-1 combines with J gene TRBJ1-2, with D unresolved. In germline, CDR1 is MGHRA, CDR2 YSYEKL. The CDR3 length is 14 residues.